A single sample is the source of the 29 T cell receptor beta chains below, sequenced in a study of T cells after yellow fever vaccination. TCRdb re-called the 5' RACE reads with MiXCR, one entry per CDR3 protein. The table lists under 300,000 distinct CDR3 sequences, around 13% of them singletons. The material was CD4+ T cells sorted from PBMCs, obtained 45 days after the yellow fever booster vaccination. Every receptor here comes from a man aged 30 to 39 who received the YFV17D yellow fever vaccine.

V is TRBV24-1 and J is TRBJ2-7; weak D call: TRBD1 (5 bases). V was shortened by 6 bases and J by 6 bases, with 14 bases between the two germline ends. The CDR3 totals 13 residues. CDR1 KGHDR and CDR2 SFDVKD come from the germline V gene. CDR3 amino acids: CATSRAGYREQYF. The CDR3, as DNA: TGTGCCACCAGTCGGGCAGGGTATCGCGAGCAGTACTTC.

This clonotype was found a few times. This chain links TRBV10-3 with TRBJ2-2, with D unclear. The CDR3 is 13 amino acids. Between the trimmed V and J ends, which lost 4 bases and 0 bases, there was a span of 3 bases. Germline CDR1 reads ENHRY; CDR2 reads SYGVKD. The CDR3 sequence: CAISVPNTGELFF. The CDR3 DNA follows: TGTGCCATCAGTGTCCCGAACACCGGGGAGCTGTTTTTT.

The chain is built from TRBV5-1 and TRBJ2-5, with TRBD2 matching 9 bases. After removal of 3 bases from V and 0 bases from J, the junction contained 3 bases not matched to a gene. The CDR3 sequence is 15 residues long. Germline V gives CDR1 SGHRS, CDR2 YFSETQ. The chain's CDR3 is CASSSGTSNQETQYF. Written as DNA, the CDR3 is TGCGCCAGCAGCTCCGGGACTAGCAACCAAGAGACCCAGTACTTC.

This clonotype was recorded many times. The genes are TRBV29-1 and TRBJ1-1; D uncertain. CDR3 length: 10 amino acids. Trimming removed 4 bases from V and 6 bases from J, with 6 bases in between. Germline lookup yields CDR1 SQVTM and CDR2 ANQGSEA. The CDR3 spells CSVAVAEAFF. CDR3 DNA sequence: TGCAGCGTTGCGGTTGCTGAAGCTTTCTTT.

This clonotype was seen only a few times. CDR3 amino acids: CSARVGASNYGYTF. CDR3 nucleotides: TGCAGTGCTAGAGTCGGTGCCAGTAACTATGGCTACACCTTC. V is TRBV20-1 and J is TRBJ1-2; D is unresolved. This CDR3 has 14 amino acids. V was shortened by 1 base and J by 1 base, with 10 bases between the two germline ends. CDR1 is DFQATT, CDR2 SNEGSKA, per germline (reference sequence).

This clonotype has only a few counts. This chain links TRBV20-1 with TRBJ2-1; 7 nucleotides match TRBD2. CDR1 is DFQATT, CDR2 SNEGSKA, per germline (reference sequence). CDR3 size: 13 residues. The CDR3 bases are TGCAGCCCCAAGGCTAGCGGACACAATGAGCAGTTCTTC. It encodes CSPKASGHNEQFF.

This clonotype was detected many times. The chain is built from TRBV20-1 and TRBJ2-7; D tentatively reads TRBD1 or TRBD2 (5 bases each). Trimming left V 2 bases short and J 2 bases short, with 16 bases between. The CDR3 is 15 amino acids. From germline, CDR1 is DFQATT and CDR2 SNEGSKA (reference sequence). The CDR3 loop reads CSARNGDAGAYEQYF. Here the CDR3 DNA reads TGCAGTGCTAGAAATGGGGACGCAGGTGCCTACGAGCAGTACTTC.

The V gene is TRBV28, the J gene TRBJ2-3, with 9 bases aligning to TRBD2. The CDR3 runs to 16 residues. V lost 7 bases, J lost 6 bases, and 14 bases stayed unmatched. Germline V lookup: CDR1 MDHEN, CDR2 SYDVKM. CDR3 nucleotide sequence: TGTGCCAGCAAGCAGGCTAGCGGGGCCCCCACCGATACGCAGTATTTT. Protein product: CASKQASGAPTDTQYF.

This clonotype was detected only a few times. The CDR3 is CASSLFGRIDGETQYF. The CDR3 DNA reads as TGTGCCAGCAGTTTATTTGGCCGCATCGATGGGGAGACCCAGTACTTC. V usage is TRBV12-3 or TRBV12-4 and J usage is TRBJ2-5, with no clear D. This CDR3 is 16 amino acids long. V gave up 2 bases and J gave up 5 bases, with 18 bases separating them.

This clonotype was recorded a few times. The rearrangement links TRBV7-9 to TRBJ2-5; unclear D gene. Germline V gene lookup returns CDR1 SEHNR and CDR2 FQNEAQ (reference sequence). The germline V and J ends were trimmed by 3 bases and 4 bases, with 9 bases remaining between them. The CDR3 runs to 13 residues. CDR3 DNA sequence: TGTGCCAGCAGCTTGGACGAACTAGAGACCCAGTACTTC. Protein product: CASSLDELETQYF.

This sequence joins TRBV20-1 and TRBJ2-2, with D possibly called TRBD1 or TRBD2 (5 bases each). V gave up 3 bases and J gave up 1 base, with 6 bases separating them. There are 13 residues in the CDR3. Per germline, CDR1 DFQATT and CDR2 SNEGSKA (reference sequence). CDR3 sequence reads: CSASGGNTGELFF. CDR3 nucleotide sequence: TGCAGTGCTAGTGGGGGGAACACCGGGGAGCTGTTTTTT.

V gene TRBV18 combines with J gene TRBJ1-2, with 8 bases identical to TRBD1. V trimming: 4 bases; J trimming: 2 bases; junction bases outside the gene matches: 3. Looked up from germline, CDR1 is KGHSH and CDR2 is LQKENI. The CDR3 spans 14 residues. CDR3 in DNA: TGTGCCAGCTCACACGGGGACAGGAACTATGGCTACACCTTC. Its translation: CASSHGDRNYGYTF. Full variable domain (rest looked up from reference TRBV18 and TRBJ1-2): NAGVMQNPRHLVRRRGQEARLRCSPMKGHSHVYWYRQLPEEGLKFMVYLQKENIIDESGMPKERFSAEFPKEGPSILRIQQVVRGDSAAYFCASSHGDRNYGYTFGSGTRLTVV.

J is TRBJ1-2 and V is TRBV25-1; D is unresolved. The CDR3 sequence is 14 residues long. The germline V gene has CDR1 MGHDK and CDR2 SYGVNS. V was shortened by 4 bases and J by 0 bases, with 9 bases between the two germline ends. The CDR3 DNA follows: TGTGCCAGCAGTGGGGTGGACTCTAACTATGGCTACACCTTC. Its translation is CASSGVDSNYGYTF.

This clonotype was detected a few times. V gene TRBV20-1 combines with J gene TRBJ2-1; D is tentatively TRBD1 or TRBD2 (5 bases each). Per the germline V gene, CDR1 is DFQATT and CDR2 is SNEGSKA (reference sequence). V dropped 0 bases and J dropped 12 bases, with 24 bases sitting between them. The CDR3 runs to 16 residues. The CDR3 is CSARDHVGTLREGQFF. The CDR3 DNA reads TGCAGTGCTAGAGATCATGTAGGGACCTTAAGAGAAGGGCAGTTCTTC.

A single count supports this clonotype. V and J are TRBV5-4 and TRBJ2-1; 16 bases line up with TRBD2. The CDR3 is made up of 16 amino acids. Germline trimming cut 4 bases from V and 9 bases from J; bases unmatched to any gene: 7. Germline V CDR1 and CDR2: SGHNT, YYREEE (reference sequence). CDR3 DNA sequence: TGTGCCAGCAGCGGGACTAGCGGGAGGGCCTGGGGTGAGCAGTTCTTC. Its protein is CASSGTSGRAWGEQFF.

This clonotype was recorded a few times. The chain uses TRBV7-9 and TRBJ2-7; maybe TRBD2 (5 bases). Germline V lookup: CDR1 SEHNR, CDR2 FQNEAQ (reference sequence). Trimming removed 5 bases from V and 3 bases from J, with 8 bases in between. The length of the CDR3 is 12 residues. CDR3 protein: CASSPDYYEQYF. As DNA, the CDR3 is TGTGCCAGCAGCCCAGACTACTACGAGCAGTACTTC. The whole variable domain, filled in from reference TRBV7-9 and TRBJ2-7, reads DTGVSQNPRHKITKRGQNVTFRCDPISEHNRLYWYRQTLGQGPEFLTYFQNEAQLEKSRLLSDRFSAERPKGSFSTLEIQRTEQGDSAMYLCASSPDYYEQYFGPGTRLTVT.

This clonotype was detected only a few times. This chain connects TRBV29-1 to TRBJ2-1; 10 bases agree with TRBD2. The CDR3 covers 16 residues. Germline V gene data show CDR1 as SQVTM and CDR2 as ANQGSEA. The V and J ends lost 4 bases and 0 bases, in that order; junction bases with no gene match: 6. CDR3 DNA: TGCAGCGTTGGGGGGCTAGCGGGAGCCTCCTACAATGAGCAGTTCTTC. It specifies CSVGGLAGASYNEQFF.

About this clonotype itself: The junction departs from the called germline gene at one end, perhaps through a read error. The chain couples TRBV5-1 to TRBJ2-2, with D possibly TRBD2 on 6 matching bases. The CDR3 runs to 16 residues. The V gene's germline CDR1 is SGHRS and CDR2 YFSETQ. CDR3 nucleotides: TGCGCCAGCAGCTTTAGTAGCGGTACGAACAACGGGGAGCTGTTTTTT. It specifies CASSFSSGTNNGELFF.

A few counts support this clonotype. The V gene is TRBV6-1, the J gene TRBJ2-3; 9 bases are a match to TRBD1. CDR1 and CDR2 (germline): MNHNS, SASEGT. This CDR3 is 13 amino acids long. Losses at the gene ends were 6 bases for V and 15 bases for J; bases not matched to a gene: 13. The CDR3 protein is CASSEITGTGQYF. DNA for the CDR3: TGTGCCAGCAGCGAAATAACCGGGACAGGGCAATATTTT.

The chain joins TRBV5-1 to TRBJ2-7, with D perhaps matching TRBD1 (6 bases). Trimming left V 4 bases short and J 0 bases short, with 14 bases between. The germline V gene has CDR1 SGHRS and CDR2 YFSETQ. The CDR3 covers 15 residues. CDR3 sequence: CASSPQPGHSYEQYF. CDR3 DNA: TGCGCCAGCAGCCCGCAACCGGGACACTCCTACGAGCAGTACTTC.

This clonotype turned up a few times. The gene calls are TRBV20-1 and TRBJ1-5; D ambiguous. Germline values: CDR1 DFQATT, CDR2 SNEGSKA (reference sequence). The V end was cut by 3 bases, the J end by 4 bases, with 13 bases between. The CDR3 is 14 amino acids. The CDR3 DNA follows: TGCAGTGCTAGTCTCGGGCCGAAGAATCAGCCCCAGCATTTT. It codes for CSASLGPKNQPQHF.

This clonotype was seen a handful of times. The CDR3: CASLGHVNTGELFF. In DNA form, the CDR3 reads TGTGCCAGTCTCGGACACGTGAACACCGGGGAGCTGTTTTTT. The V gene is TRBV6-1, the J gene TRBJ2-2; D is perhaps TRBD1 (5 bases). The CDR3 consists of 14 residues. Trimming left V 9 bases short and J 1 base short, with 12 bases between. Germline values: CDR1 MNHNS, CDR2 SASEGT.

This clonotype occurred once. The V call is TRBV5-1, the J call TRBJ2-5; D is possibly TRBD2 (5 bases). The CDR3 spans 11 residues. Deletions cut 9 bases from V and 5 bases from J, with 11 bases between. Per the germline V gene, CDR1 is SGHRS and CDR2 is YFSETQ. The CDR3 nucleotides are TGCGCCATCACCCCGGGGGAGACCCAGTACTTC. The encoded protein is CAITPGETQYF.

The chain employs TRBV7-2 and TRBJ2-1; no definite D call. This CDR3 is 15 amino acids long. CDR1 is SGHTA and CDR2 is FQGNSA in the germline V gene. Trimming took 5 bases from V and 15 from J, leaving 26 bases between them. CDR3 loop: CASSTSSSAYNAAFF. The CDR3 region has the DNA TGTGCCAGCAGCACATCATCTAGTGCTTATAATGCTGCGTTCTTC.

In this sample, this clonotype turned up many times. The gene calls are TRBV5-1 and TRBJ2-7; 8 bases match TRBD1. Per the germline V gene, CDR1 is SGHRS and CDR2 is YFSETQ. This CDR3 contains 14 residues. V gave up 4 bases and J gave up 6 bases; unmatched junction bases: 9. The CDR3 here is CASSLTGAIVEQYF. The CDR3 nucleotides are TGCGCCAGCAGCCTGACAGGGGCGATTGTCGAGCAGTACTTC. Drawing the rest from reference TRBV5-1 and TRBJ2-7, the complete variable domain is KAGVTQTPRYLIKTRGQQVTLSCSPISGHRSVSWYQQTPGQGLQFLFEYFSETQRNKGNFPGRFSGRQFSNSRSEMNVSTLELGDSALYLCASSLTGAIVEQYFGPGTRLTVT.

This sequence joins TRBV5-1 and TRBJ1-1; D unclear. CDR3 length: 15 amino acids. V lost 0 bases and J 1 base, leaving 10 bases between the germline ends. The germline V gene has CDR1 SGHRS and CDR2 YFSETQ. Here the CDR3 DNA reads TGCGCCAGCAGCTTGGCCGGGCAGGCGAACACTGAAGCTTTCTTT. Its protein is CASSLAGQANTEAFF.

This clonotype has a single count. V usage is TRBV21-1 and J usage is TRBJ2-1; TRBD1, the table's D call, was not compared with the DNA. TRBV21-1 is a recognized pseudogene. The CDR3 sequence is 24 residues long. CDR3 DNA: TGCGCCAGCAGCAATACTGGGACAGGGGGCCAAGAGACGACCGGGACTAGCTCCTACAATGAGCAGTTCTTC. It encodes CASSNTGTGGQETTGTSSYNEQFF.

This clonotype has just a few counts. Here the CDR3 DNA reads TGCAGTGCTAGTAGGACCCCCTTAGAGTCCCTCCACTTT. It yields the protein CSASRTPLESLHF. This chain joins TRBV20-1 and TRBJ1-6; unclear D gene. Germline CDR1 and CDR2: DFQATT and SNEGSKA (reference sequence). V was clipped by 3 bases and J by 14 bases, with 17 bases between them. The length of the CDR3 is 13 residues.

This clonotype was detected only a few times. The rearrangement links TRBV24-1 to TRBJ2-1, with D perhaps given as TRBD1 or TRBD2 (5 bases each). Germline CDR1 reads KGHDR; CDR2 reads SFDVKD. Trimming took off 11 bases at V and 0 bases at J, with 13 bases between the two ends. The CDR3 totals 14 residues. The CDR3 is CAKDTGSSYNEQFF. The CDR3 nucleotides read TGTGCCAAGGACACTGGGAGCTCCTACAATGAGCAGTTCTTC.